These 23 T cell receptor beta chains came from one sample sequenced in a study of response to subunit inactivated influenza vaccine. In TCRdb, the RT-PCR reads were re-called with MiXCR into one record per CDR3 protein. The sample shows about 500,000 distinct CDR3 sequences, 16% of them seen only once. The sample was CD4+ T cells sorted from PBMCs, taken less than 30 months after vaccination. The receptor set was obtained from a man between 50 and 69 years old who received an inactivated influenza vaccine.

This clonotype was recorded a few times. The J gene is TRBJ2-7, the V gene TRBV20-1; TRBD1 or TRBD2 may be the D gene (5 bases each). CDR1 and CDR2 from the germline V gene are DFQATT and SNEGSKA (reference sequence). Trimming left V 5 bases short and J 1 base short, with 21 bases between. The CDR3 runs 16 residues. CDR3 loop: CSAPHPGRLGSYEQYF. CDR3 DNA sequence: TGCAGTGCTCCCCATCCGGGACGCCTGGGATCCTACGAGCAGTACTTC.

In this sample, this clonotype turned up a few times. The CDR3 bases are TGTGCCAGCAGTAAATGGGCAAGCGTTAGCGGGAACACAGATACGCAGTATTTT. This encodes CASSKWASVSGNTDTQYF. This chain joins TRBV6-1 and TRBJ2-3, with 8 bases that match TRBD2. J lost 2 bases, V lost 5 bases, and 15 bases had no gene match. This CDR3 is built from 18 residues. The germline CDR1 and CDR2 sequences are MNHNS and SASEGT.

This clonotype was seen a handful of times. The CDR3 loop is CSALMGQGYEQYF. As DNA, the CDR3 is TGCAGCGCCCTGATGGGACAGGGTTACGAGCAGTACTTC. This chain connects TRBV20-1 to TRBJ2-7; 9 nucleotides match TRBD1. This CDR3 has 13 residues. The germline gives CDR1 DFQATT, CDR2 SNEGSKA (reference sequence).

This chain's CDR3 is CASSFVYNEQFF. The DNA for the CDR3 is TGTGCCAGCAGTTTTGTTTACAATGAGCAGTTCTTC. V is TRBV6-2 or TRBV6-3 and J is TRBJ2-1; D is unclear. With 4 bases removed from V and 4 bases from J, the gap between germline ends came to 5 bases. CDR1 is MNHEY and CDR2 is SVGEGT in the germline V gene. The CDR3 is made up of 12 amino acids.

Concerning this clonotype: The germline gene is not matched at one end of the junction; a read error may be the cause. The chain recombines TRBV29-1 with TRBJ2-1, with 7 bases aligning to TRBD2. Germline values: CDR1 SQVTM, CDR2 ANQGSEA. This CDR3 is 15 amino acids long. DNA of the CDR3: TGCAGCGTTGGGGGGGGACGCAGGGACTACGATGAGCAGTTCTTC. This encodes CSVGGGRRDYDEQFF.

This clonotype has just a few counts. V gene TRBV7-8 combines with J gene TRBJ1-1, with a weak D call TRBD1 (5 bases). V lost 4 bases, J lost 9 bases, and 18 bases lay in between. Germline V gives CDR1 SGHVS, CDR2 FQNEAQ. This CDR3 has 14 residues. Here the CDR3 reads CASSYGAVTVKAFF. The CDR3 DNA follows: TGTGCCAGCAGCTATGGGGCGGTGACAGTCAAAGCTTTCTTT.

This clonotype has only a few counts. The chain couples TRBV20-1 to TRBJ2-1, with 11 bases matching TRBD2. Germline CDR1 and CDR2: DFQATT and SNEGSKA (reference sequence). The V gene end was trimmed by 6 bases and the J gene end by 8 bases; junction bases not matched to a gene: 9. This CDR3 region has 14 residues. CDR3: CSARTSGRSHEQFF. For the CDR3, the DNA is TGCAGTGCCCGAACTAGCGGGAGAAGCCATGAGCAGTTCTTC.

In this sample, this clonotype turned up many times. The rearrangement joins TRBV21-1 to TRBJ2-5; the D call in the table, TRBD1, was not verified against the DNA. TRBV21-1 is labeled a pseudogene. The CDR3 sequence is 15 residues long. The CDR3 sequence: CASSKGDRGEETQYF. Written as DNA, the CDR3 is TGTGCCAGCAGCAAAGGGGACAGGGGAGAAGAGACCCAGTACTTC.

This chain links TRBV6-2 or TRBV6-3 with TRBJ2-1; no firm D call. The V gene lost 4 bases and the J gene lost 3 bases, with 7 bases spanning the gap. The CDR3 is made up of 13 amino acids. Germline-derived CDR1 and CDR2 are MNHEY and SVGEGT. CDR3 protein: CASSSRDYNEQFF. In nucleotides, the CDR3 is TGTGCCAGCAGTTCTCGAGACTACAATGAGCAGTTCTTC.

The CDR3 protein is CATSRPSGFSYEQYF. The CDR3 bases are TGTGCCACCAGCAGACCCTCAGGGTTCTCCTACGAGCAGTACTTC. The chain is built from TRBV15 and TRBJ2-7, with D possibly TRBD1 on 5 matching bases. Trimming removed 2 bases from V and 0 bases from J, with 11 bases in between. The CDR3 spans 15 residues. The germline V gene has CDR1 LNHNV and CDR2 YYDKDF (reference sequence). The variable domain in full, with the rest retrieved from reference TRBV15 and TRBJ2-7, is DAMVIQNPRYQVTQFGKPVTLSCSQTLNHNVMYWYQQKSSQAPKLLFHYYDKDFNNEADTPDNFQSRRPNTSFCFLDIRSPGLGDTAMYLCATSRPSGFSYEQYFGPGTRLTVT.

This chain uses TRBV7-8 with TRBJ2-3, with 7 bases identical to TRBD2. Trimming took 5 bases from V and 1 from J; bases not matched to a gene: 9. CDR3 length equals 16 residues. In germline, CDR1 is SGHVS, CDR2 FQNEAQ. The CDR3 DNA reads TGTGCCAGCAGCCACCTAGCGGATTCTCGCACAGATACGCAGTATTTT. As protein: CASSHLADSRTDTQYF.

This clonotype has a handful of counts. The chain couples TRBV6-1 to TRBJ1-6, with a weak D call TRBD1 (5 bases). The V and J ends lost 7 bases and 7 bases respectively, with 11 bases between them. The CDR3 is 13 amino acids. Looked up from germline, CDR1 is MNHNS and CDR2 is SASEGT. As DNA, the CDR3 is TGTGCCAGCACCAAAGGGGTAAATTCACCCCTCCACTTT. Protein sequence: CASTKGVNSPLHF.

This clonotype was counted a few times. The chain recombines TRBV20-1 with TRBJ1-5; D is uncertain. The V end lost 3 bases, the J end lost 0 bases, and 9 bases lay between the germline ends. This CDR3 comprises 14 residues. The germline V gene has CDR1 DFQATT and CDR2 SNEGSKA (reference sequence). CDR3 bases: TGCAGTGCTAGTTCCAGAAATAGCAATCAGCCCCAGCATTTT. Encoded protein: CSASSRNSNQPQHF.

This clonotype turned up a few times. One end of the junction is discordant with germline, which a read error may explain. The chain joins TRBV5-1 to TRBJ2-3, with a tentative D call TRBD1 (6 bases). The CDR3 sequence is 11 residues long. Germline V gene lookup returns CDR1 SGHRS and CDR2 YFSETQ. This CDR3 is CASSNRDRQYF. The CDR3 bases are TGCGCCAGCAGCAACAGGGATAGGCAGTATTTT.

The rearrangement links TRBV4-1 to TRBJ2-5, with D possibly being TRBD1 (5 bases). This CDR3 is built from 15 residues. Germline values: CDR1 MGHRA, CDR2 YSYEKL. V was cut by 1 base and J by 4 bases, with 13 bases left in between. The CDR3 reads CASSQAGQYRETQYF. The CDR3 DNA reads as TGCGCCAGCAGCCAAGCCGGACAATATCGAGAGACCCAGTACTTC.

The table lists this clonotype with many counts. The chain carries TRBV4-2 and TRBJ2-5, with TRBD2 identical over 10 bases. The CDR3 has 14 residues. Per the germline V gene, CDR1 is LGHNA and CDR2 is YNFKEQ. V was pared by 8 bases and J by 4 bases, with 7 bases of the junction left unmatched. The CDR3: CASSSGGALETQYF. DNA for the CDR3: TGTGCCAGCTCAAGCGGGGGGGCCTTAGAGACCCAGTACTTC.

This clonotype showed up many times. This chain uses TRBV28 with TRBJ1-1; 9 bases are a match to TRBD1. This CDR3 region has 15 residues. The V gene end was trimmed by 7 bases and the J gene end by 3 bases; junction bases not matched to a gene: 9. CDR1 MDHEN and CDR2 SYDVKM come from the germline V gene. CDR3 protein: CASTLVGTGHTEAFF. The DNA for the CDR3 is TGTGCCAGCACTCTCGTGGGGACAGGGCACACTGAAGCTTTCTTT.

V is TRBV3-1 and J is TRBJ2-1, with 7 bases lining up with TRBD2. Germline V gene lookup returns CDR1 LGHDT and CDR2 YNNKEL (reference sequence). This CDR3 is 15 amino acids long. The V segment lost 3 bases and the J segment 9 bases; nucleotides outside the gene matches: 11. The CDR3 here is CASSQERAGVGEQFF. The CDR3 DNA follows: TGTGCCAGCAGCCAGGAACGGGCGGGGGTTGGTGAGCAGTTCTTC.

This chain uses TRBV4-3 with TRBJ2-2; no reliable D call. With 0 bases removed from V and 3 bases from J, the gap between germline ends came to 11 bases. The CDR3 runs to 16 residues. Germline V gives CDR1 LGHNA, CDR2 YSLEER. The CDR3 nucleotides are TGCGCCAGCAGCCAAGAGAGTGGGAAATACACCGGGGAGCTGTTTTTT. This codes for CASSQESGKYTGELFF.

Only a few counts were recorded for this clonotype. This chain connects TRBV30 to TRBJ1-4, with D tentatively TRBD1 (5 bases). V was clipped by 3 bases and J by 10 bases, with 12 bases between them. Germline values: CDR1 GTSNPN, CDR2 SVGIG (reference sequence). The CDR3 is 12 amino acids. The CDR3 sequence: CAWSLGTLKLFF. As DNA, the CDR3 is TGTGCCTGGAGCCTCGGGACTCTAAAACTGTTTTTT.

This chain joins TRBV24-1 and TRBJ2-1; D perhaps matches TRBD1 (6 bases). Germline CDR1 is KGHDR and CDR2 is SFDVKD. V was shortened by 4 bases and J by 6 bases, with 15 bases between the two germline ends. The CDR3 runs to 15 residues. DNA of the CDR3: TGTGCCACCAGTGAGGGACAATTGTCCCTCAATGAGCAGTTCTTC. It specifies CATSEGQLSLNEQFF.

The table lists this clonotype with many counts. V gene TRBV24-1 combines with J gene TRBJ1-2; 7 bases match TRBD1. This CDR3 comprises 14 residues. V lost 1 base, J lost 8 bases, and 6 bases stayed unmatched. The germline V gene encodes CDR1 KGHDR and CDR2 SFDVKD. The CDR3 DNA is TGTGCCACCAGTGATTTCAGGGGGGCGAGAGGCTACACCTTC. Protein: CATSDFRGARGYTF.

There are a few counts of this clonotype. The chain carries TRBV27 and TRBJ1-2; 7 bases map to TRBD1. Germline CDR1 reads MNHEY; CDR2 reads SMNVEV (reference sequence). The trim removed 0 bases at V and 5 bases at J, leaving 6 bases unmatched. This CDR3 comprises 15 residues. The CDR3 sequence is CASSLSAGGGYGYTF. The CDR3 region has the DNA TGTGCCAGCAGTTTATCTGCAGGGGGGGGTTATGGCTACACCTTC.